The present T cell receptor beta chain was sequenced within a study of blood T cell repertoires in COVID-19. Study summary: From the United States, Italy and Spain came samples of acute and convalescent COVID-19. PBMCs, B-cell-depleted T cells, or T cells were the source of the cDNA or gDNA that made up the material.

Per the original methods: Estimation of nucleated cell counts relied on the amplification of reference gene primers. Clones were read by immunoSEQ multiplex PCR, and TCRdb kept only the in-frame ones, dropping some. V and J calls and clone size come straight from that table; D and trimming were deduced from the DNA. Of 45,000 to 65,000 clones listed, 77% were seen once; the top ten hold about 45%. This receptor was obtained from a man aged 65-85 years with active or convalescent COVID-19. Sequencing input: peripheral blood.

The CDR3 bases are TGTGCCTGGATGGAAGGGGATGGTGATTCACCCCTCCACTTT. The encoded protein is CAWMEGDGDSPLHF. V gene TRBV30 combines with J gene TRBJ1-6; TRBD1 might be the D (5 bases). Trimming pared 4 bases from V and 8 bases from J, leaving 15 bases between. Looked up from germline, CDR1 is GTSNPN and CDR2 is SVGIG (reference sequence). The CDR3 has 14 amino acids. The full variable domain, its missing parts supplied by reference TRBV30 and TRBJ1-6, is SQTIHQWPATLVQPVGSPLSLECTVEGTSNPNLYWYRQAAGRGLQLLFYSVGIGQISSEVPQNLSASRPQDRQFILSSKKLLLSDSGFYLCAWMEGDGDSPLHFGNGTRLTVT.